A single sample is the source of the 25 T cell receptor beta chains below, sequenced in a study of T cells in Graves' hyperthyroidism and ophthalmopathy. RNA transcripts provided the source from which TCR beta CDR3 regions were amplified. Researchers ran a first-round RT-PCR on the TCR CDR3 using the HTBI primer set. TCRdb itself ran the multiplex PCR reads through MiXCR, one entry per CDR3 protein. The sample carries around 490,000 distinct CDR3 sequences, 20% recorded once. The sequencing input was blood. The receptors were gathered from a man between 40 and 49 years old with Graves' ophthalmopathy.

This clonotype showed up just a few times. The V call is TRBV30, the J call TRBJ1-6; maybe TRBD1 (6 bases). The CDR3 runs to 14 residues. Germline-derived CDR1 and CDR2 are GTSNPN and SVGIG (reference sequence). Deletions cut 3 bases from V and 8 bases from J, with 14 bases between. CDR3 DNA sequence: TGTGCCTGGAGAAGGACAGACAACTATTCACCCCTCCACTTT. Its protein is CAWRRTDNYSPLHF. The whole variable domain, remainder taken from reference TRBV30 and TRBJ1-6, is SQTIHQWPATLVQPVGSPLSLECTVEGTSNPNLYWYRQAAGRGLQLLFYSVGIGQISSEVPQNLSASRPQDRQFILSSKKLLLSDSGFYLCAWRRTDNYSPLHFGNGTRLTVT.

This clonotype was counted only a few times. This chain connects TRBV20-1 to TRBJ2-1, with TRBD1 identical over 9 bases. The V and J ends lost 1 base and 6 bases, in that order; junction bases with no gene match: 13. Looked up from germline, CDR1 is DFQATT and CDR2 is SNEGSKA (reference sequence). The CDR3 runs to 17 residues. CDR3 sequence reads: CSARAPGTGFVRNEQFF. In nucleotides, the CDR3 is TGCAGTGCTAGAGCTCCCGGGACAGGGTTTGTGCGCAATGAGCAGTTCTTC.

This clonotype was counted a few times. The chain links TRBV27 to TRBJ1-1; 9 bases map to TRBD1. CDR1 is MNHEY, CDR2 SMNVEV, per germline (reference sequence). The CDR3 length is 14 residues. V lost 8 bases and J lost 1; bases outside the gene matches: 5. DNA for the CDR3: TGTGCCAGCCGACAGGGGGTGCGGAACACTGAAGCTTTCTTT. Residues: CASRQGVRNTEAFF.

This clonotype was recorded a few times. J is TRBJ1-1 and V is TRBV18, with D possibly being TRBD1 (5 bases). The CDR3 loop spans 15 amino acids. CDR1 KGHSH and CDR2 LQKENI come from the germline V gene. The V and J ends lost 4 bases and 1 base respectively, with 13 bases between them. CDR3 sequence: CASSRTGTANTEAFF. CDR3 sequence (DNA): TGTGCCAGCTCACGCACCGGGACCGCGAACACTGAAGCTTTCTTT.

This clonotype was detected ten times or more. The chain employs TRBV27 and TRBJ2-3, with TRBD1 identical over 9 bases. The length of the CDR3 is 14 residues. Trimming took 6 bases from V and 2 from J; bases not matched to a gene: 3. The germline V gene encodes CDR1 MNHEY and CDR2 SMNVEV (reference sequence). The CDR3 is CASRWTGVTDTQYF. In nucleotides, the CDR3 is TGTGCCAGCAGGTGGACAGGGGTCACAGATACGCAGTATTTT.

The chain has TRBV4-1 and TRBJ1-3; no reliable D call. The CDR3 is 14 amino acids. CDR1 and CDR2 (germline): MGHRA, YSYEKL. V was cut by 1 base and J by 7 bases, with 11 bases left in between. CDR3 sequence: CASSQVGSSNTIYF. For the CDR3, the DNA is TGCGCCAGCAGCCAAGTTGGGAGTTCGAACACCATATATTTT.

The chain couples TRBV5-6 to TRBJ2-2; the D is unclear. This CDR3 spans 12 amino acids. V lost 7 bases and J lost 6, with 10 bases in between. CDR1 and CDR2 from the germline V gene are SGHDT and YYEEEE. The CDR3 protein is CASATGPGELFF. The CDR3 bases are TGTGCCAGCGCAACCGGTCCCGGGGAGCTGTTTTTT.

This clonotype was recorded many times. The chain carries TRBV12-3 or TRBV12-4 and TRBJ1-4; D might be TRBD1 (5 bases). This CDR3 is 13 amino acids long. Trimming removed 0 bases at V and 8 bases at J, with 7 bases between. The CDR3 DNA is TGTGCCAGCAGTTTAGCGAGGGGCGAAAAACTGTTTTTT. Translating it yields CASSLARGEKLFF.

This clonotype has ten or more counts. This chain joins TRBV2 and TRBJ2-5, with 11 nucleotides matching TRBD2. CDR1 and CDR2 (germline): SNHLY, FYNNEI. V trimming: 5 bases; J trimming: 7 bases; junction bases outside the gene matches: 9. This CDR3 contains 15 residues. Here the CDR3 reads CASSSSSGRLGTQYF. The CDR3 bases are TGTGCCAGCAGTTCGTCTAGCGGGAGGCTAGGGACCCAGTACTTC.

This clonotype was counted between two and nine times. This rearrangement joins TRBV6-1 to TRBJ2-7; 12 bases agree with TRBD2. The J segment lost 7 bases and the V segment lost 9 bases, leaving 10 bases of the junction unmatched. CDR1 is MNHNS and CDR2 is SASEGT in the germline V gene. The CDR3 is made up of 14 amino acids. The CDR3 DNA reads TGTGCCAGTCGTTCTAGCGGGAGGGCCGGGGAGCAGTACTTC. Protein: CASRSSGRAGEQYF.

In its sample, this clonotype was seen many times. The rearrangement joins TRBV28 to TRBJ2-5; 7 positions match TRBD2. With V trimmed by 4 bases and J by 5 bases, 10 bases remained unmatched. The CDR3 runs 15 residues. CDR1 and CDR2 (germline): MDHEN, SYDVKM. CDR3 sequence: CASSSGGSGTETQYF. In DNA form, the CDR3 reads TGTGCCAGCAGTTCGGGCGGGAGCGGTACGGAGACCCAGTACTTC.

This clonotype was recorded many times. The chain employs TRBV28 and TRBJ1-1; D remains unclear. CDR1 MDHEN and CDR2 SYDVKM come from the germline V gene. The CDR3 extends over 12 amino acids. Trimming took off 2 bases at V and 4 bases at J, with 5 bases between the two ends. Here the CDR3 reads CASSLRVTEAFF. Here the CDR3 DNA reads TGTGCCAGCAGTTTAAGGGTCACTGAAGCTTTCTTT.

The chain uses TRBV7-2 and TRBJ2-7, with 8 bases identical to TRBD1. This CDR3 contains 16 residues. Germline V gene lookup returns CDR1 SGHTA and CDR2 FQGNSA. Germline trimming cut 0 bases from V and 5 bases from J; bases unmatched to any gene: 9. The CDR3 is CASSLAPRQGPHEQYF. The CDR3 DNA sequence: TGTGCCAGCAGCTTAGCTCCACGACAGGGGCCCCACGAGCAGTACTTC. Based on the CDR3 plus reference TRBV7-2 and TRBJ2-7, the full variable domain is GAGVSQSPSNKVTEKGKDVELRCDPISGHTALYWYRQSLGQGLEFLIYFQGNSAPDKSGLPSDRFSAERTGGSVSTLTIQRTQQEDSAVYLCASSLAPRQGPHEQYFGPGTRLTVT.

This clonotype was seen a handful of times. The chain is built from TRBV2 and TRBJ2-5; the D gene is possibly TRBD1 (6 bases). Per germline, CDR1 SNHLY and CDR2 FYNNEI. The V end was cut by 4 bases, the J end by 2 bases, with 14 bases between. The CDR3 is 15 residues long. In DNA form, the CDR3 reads TGTGCCAGCAGTGCACAGGGCCCGTTACAAGAGACCCAGTACTTC. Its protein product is CASSAQGPLQETQYF.

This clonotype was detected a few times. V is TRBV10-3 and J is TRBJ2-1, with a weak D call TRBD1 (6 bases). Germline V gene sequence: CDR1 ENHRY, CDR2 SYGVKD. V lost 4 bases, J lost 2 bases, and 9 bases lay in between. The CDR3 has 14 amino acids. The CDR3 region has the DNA TGTGCCATCAGTGCAGGGGCTGCCTACAATGAGCAGTTCTTC. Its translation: CAISAGAAYNEQFF.

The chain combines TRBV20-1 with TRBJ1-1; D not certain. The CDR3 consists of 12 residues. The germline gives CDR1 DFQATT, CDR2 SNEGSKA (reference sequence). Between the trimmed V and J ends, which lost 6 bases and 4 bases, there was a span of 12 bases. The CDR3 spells CSAKKSGTEAFF. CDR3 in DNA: TGCAGTGCAAAGAAAAGTGGCACTGAAGCTTTCTTT.

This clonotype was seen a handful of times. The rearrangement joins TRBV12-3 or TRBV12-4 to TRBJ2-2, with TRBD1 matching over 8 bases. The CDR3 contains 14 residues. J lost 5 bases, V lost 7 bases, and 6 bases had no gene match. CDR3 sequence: CASKGTGRTGELFF. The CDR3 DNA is TGTGCCAGCAAAGGGACAGGTAGAACCGGGGAGCTGTTTTTT.

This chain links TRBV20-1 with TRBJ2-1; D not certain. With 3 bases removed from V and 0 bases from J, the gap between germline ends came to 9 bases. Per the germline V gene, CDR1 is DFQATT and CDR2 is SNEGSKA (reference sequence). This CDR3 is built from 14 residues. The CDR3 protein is CSASRMGSYNEQFF. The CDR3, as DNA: TGCAGTGCTAGCAGGATGGGCTCCTACAATGAGCAGTTCTTC.

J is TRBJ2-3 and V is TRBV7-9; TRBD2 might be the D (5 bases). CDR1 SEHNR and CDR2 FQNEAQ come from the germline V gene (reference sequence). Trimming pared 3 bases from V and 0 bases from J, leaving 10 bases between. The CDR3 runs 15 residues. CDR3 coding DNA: TGTGCCAGCAGCTTGGTGGAGGATAGCACAGATACGCAGTATTTT. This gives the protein CASSLVEDSTDTQYF.

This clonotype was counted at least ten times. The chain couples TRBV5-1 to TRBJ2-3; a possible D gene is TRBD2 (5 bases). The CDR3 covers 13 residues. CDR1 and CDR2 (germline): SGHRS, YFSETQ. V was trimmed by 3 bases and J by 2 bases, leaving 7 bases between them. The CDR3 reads CASSWTFTDTQYF. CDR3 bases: TGCGCCAGCAGCTGGACTTTCACAGATACGCAGTATTTT.

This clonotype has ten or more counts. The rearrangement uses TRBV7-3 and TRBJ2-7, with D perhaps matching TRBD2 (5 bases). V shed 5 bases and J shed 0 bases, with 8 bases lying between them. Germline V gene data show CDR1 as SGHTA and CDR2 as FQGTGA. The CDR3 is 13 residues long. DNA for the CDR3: TGTGCCAGCAGCCCTAGCCCCTCCTACGAGCAGTACTTC. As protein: CASSPSPSYEQYF.

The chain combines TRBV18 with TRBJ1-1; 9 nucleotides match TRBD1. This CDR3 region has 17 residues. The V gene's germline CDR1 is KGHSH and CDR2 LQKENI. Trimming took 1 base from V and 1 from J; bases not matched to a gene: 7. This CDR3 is CASSPLVSGQGNTEAFF. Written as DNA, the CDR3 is TGTGCCAGCTCACCACTCGTTTCGGGACAGGGGAACACTGAAGCTTTCTTT.

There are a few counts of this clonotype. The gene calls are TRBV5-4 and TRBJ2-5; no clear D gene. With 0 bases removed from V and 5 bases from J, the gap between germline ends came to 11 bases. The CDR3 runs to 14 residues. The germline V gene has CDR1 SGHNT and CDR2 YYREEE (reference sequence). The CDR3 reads CASSLGLKAETQYF. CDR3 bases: TGTGCCAGCAGCTTGGGGTTAAAGGCCGAGACCCAGTACTTC.

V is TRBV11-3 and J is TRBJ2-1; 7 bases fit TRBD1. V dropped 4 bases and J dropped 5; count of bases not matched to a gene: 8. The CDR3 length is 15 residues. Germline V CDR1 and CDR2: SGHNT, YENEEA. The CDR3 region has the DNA TGTGCCAGCAGCTCGCACAGGGGATTGGACAATGAGCAGTTCTTC. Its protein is CASSSHRGLDNEQFF.

The CDR3 DNA sequence: TGTGCCAGCAGGCCTGCAGGGGTAGAGACCCAGTACTTC. It yields the protein CASRPAGVETQYF. The rearrangement links TRBV12-3 or TRBV12-4 to TRBJ2-5; tentatively, D is TRBD1 (6 bases). The ends were cut back, 6 bases at V and 4 bases at J, with 12 bases in the middle. This CDR3 spans 13 amino acids.